The clone carrying this T cell receptor (beta chain) was seen a handful of times. Its specificity is not known. Using immunoSEQ multiplex PCR, the repertoire was profiled, and TCRdb retains in-frame clones only, with some absent. Here the sample spans roughly 70,000 clones, about four fifths being singletons. These data come from a study of OX40 agonist ivuxolimab in advanced cancers. Study summary: As their treatment, patients were administered ivuxolimab, an agonistic anti-OX40 (CD134) antibody. In three patients, partial responses were observed, one with hepatocellular carcinoma and two with cutaneous melanoma. Each dose-escalation patient presented with hepatocellular carcinoma, melanoma, renal cell or head and neck cancer. Study observations and caveats: Still undetermined is the antigen specificity of the expanded peripheral T cells.

This TCR was recovered from an adult with an advanced solid tumor such as melanoma, head and neck, liver or kidney cancer. The sample here was CD4+ or CD8+ T cells sorted from blood, taken in a trial of the OX40 agonist ivuxolimab.

CDR3 nucleotide sequence: TGTGCCAGCAGCTCCATCCAGGTGGGAGAGCAGTACTTC. This encodes CASSSIQVGEQYF. The V call is TRBV28, the J call TRBJ2-7; no reliable D call. Germline V gives CDR1 MDHEN, CDR2 SYDVKM. The CDR3 extends over 13 amino acids. The V end was cut by 6 bases, the J end by 7 bases, with 16 bases between.